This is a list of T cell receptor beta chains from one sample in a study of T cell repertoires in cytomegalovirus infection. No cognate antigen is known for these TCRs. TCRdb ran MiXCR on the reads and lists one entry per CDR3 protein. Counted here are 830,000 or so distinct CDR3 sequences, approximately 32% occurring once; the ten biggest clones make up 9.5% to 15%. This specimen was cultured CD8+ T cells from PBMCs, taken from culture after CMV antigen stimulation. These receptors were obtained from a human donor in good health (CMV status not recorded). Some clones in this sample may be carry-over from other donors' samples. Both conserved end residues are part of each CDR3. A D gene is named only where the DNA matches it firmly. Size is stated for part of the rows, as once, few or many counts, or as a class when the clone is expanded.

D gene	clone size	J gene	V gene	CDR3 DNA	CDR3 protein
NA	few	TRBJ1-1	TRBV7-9	TGTGCCAGCAGCCCACAAGCGGCGAACACTGAAGCTTTCTTT	CASSPQAANTEAFF
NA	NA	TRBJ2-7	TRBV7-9	TGTGCCAGCAGCCCCCAGGTCCAAACCTACGAGCAGTACTTC	CASSPQVQTYEQYF
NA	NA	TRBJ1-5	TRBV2	TGTGCCAGCAGTGTTGAGATCAGGGGCAATCAGCCCCAGCATTTT	CASSVEIRGNQPQHF
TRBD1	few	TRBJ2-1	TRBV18	TGTGCCAGCTCACCCCCGGCAGGGGGTATTGAGCAGTTCTTC	CASSPPAGGIEQFF
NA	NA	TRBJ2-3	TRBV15	TGTGCCACCAGGGCCGGGGACACAGATACGCAGTATTTT	CATRAGDTDTQYF
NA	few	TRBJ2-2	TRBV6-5	TGTGCCAGCAGTTACCCTCAAAGGGGTCCCAACACCGGGGAGCTGTTTTTT	CASSYPQRGPNTGELFF
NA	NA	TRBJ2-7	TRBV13	TGTGCCAGCAGCAACGGGGGGCCCTCCTACGAGCAGTACTTC	CASSNGGPSYEQYF
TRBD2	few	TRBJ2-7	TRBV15	TGTGCCACCAGCAGAGATGGGGGGGTCCCCTACGAGCAGTACTTC	CATSRDGGVPYEQYF
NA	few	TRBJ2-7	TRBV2	TGTGCCAGCAGTGACGAGGGGGTCTACTACGAGCAGTACTTC	CASSDEGVYYEQYF
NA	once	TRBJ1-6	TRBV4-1	TGCGCCAGCAGCCAAGATTTCGGGGATAATTCACCCCTCCACTTT	CASSQDFGDNSPLHF
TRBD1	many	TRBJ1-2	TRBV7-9	TGTGCCAGCAGCGAAGGACAGGGGACAACCGATGGCTACACCTTC	CASSEGQGTTDGYTF
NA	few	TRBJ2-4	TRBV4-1	TGCGCCAGCAGCCAAGATTGGGACCATCAGTACTTC	CASSQDWDHQYF
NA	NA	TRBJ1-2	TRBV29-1	TGCAGCGTTAGGGGAGGCCCCTATGGCTACACCTTC	CSVRGGPYGYTF
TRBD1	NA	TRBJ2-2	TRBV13	TGTGCCAGCAGCCCCCGGGACAGGGGATTTGAGCTGTTTTTT	CASSPRDRGFELFF
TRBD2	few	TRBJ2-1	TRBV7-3	TGTGCCAGCAGCTCCGGGAGGAACTCCTACAATGAGCAGTTCTTC	CASSSGRNSYNEQFF
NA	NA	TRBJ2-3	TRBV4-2	TGTGCCAGCAGCCAAGATCGAGCCGCGGGTTCGCAGTATTTT	CASSQDRAAGSQYF
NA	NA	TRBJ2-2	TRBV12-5	TGTGCTAGTTTTTTCCACCCCAGGGAAGGAGCCACCGGGGAGCTGTTTTTT	CASFFHPREGATGELFF
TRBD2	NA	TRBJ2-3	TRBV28	TGTGCCAGCAGCCAAAACACGGGACTAGCGGGGACGCAGTATTTT	CASSQNTGLAGTQYF
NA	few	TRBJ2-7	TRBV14	TGTGCCAGCAGCCAAGGAGCGACTGCCTACTCCTACGAGCAGTACTTC	CASSQGATAYSYEQYF
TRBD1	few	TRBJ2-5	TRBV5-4	TGTGCCAGCAGCTTGGGGGACAGGTCCCAAGAGACCCAGTACTTC	CASSLGDRSQETQYF
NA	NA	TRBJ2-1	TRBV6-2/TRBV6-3	TGTGCCAGCAGCCCATTGGGCGGGGGCCTCTACAATGAGCAGTTCTTC	CASSPLGGGLYNEQFF
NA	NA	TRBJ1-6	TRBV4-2	TGTGCCAGCAGCCAAGATCCGCAGGGCTCCTATAATTCACCCCTCCACTTT	CASSQDPQGSYNSPLHF
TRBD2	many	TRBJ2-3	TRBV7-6	TGTGCCAGCAGCCGTCCTAGCGGGGGGGGCACAGATACGCAGTATTTT	CASSRPSGGGTDTQYF
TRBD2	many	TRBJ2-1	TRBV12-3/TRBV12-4	TGTGCCAGCAGTCCTCATAGCGGGGGGGCCTTTGGTGAGCAGTTCTTC	CASSPHSGGAFGEQFF
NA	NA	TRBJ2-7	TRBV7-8	TGTGCCAGCAGCTTAAATGCGGTGAGCTCCTACGAGCAGTACTTC	CASSLNAVSSYEQYF
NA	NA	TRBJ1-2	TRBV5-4	TGTGCCAGCAGCTTGGCAGATACCGGCTATGGCTACACCTTC	CASSLADTGYGYTF
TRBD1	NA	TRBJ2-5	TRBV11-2	TGTGCCAGCAGCTTAGATAAGCGACAGGGTGAGGAGACCCAGTACTTC	CASSLDKRQGEETQYF
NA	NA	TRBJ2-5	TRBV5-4	TGTGCCAGCAGCTTAGGTCACCGGGGCCAAGAGACCCAGTACTTC	CASSLGHRGQETQYF
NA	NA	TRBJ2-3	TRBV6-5	TGTGCCAGCAGCCTTATCGGGACGGGACAAGATACGCAGTATTTT	CASSLIGTGQDTQYF
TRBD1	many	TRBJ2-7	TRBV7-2	TGTGCCAGCAGCTTAAGGCCCGTCGGGACAGGGGGCTACGAGCAGTACTTC	CASSLRPVGTGGYEQYF
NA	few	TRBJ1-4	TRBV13	TGTGCCAGCAGCTCCGCCGGGGCTGCTATTGAAAAACTGTTTTTT	CASSSAGAAIEKLFF
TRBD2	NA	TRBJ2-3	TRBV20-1	TGCAGTGGAAATAGCGGGGCAGATACGCAGTATTTT	CSGNSGADTQYF
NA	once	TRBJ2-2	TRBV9	TGTGCCAGCAGCGAGACAGGAAAACGTTACACCGGGGAGCTGTTTTTT	CASSETGKRYTGELFF
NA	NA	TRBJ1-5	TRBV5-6	TGTGCCAGCAGTTTGTCGGGGGAGTCTCGGCCCCAGCATTTT	CASSLSGESRPQHF
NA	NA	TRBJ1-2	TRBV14	TGTGCCAGCAGCCAAGATCGAAAGGGGTTCTATGGCTACACCTTC	CASSQDRKGFYGYTF
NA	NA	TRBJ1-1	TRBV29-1	TGCAGCGTTGAAGATTCTGGACCCGCCCCTGAAGCTTTCTTT	CSVEDSGPAPEAFF
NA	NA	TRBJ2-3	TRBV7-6	TGTGCCAGCAGCTCCGATCAGGGCCTCAATCAGCCCCAGTATTTT	CASSSDQGLNQPQYF
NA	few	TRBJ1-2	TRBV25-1	TGTGCCAGCGGGCCCGGGACATCCGGCTACACCTTC	CASGPGTSGYTF
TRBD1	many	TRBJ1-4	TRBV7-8	TGTGCCAGCAGCTTCCTGGGACAGGATGCAACTAATGAAAAACTGTTTTTT	CASSFLGQDATNEKLFF